The next 6 T cell receptor beta chains were all read from a single sample in a study of T cells in Graves' hyperthyroidism and ophthalmopathy. Amplified regions were TCR beta CDR3 sequences from RNA transcripts. Researchers ran a first-round RT-PCR on the TCR CDR3 using the HTBI primer set. TCRdb fed the multiplex PCR reads into MiXCR, producing one record per CDR3 protein. The repertoire consists of 490,000 or so distinct CDR3 sequences, with 46% occurring once and the leading ten covering approximately 44%. The sequenced sample consisted of peripheral blood or thyroid tissue (not recorded which). The receptor source for this set is an adult woman with Graves' disease, either hyperthyroidism or ophthalmopathy (not recorded which).

This clonotype was picked up a small number of times. The chain combines TRBV6-2 or TRBV6-3 with TRBJ2-7; 12 bases agree with TRBD2. V lost 6 bases to trimming and J lost 3 bases; unmatched junction nucleotides: 12. Germline loops: CDR1 MNHEY, CDR2 SVGEGT. The CDR3 has 17 amino acids. The CDR3 nucleotides read TGTGCCAGCAGGACTAGCGGGAGCCGAGAAAGGGACTACGAGCAGTACTTC. Translating it yields CASRTSGSRERDYEQYF.

Remarks on this clonotype: The junction does not match germline at one end; this may be a read error. The rearrangement links TRBV10-2 to TRBJ2-5; a weak D match, TRBD1 (6 bases). There are 14 residues in the CDR3. Germline lookup yields CDR1 WSHSY and CDR2 SAAADI. The CDR3 sequence: CASSLARTEETQYF. The CDR3 DNA sequence: TGTGCCAGCAGTTTAGCGCGGACAGAAGAGACCCAGTACTTC.

The count of this clonotype is one. With a much larger clone just one base away, this may be a read error. CDR3 coding DNA: TGTGCCATCAGTACCAAGACCCTTCGGGCTGAAGCTTTCTTT. This gives the protein CAISTKTLRAEAFF. The rearrangement links TRBV10-3 to TRBJ1-1; D is ambiguous. The CDR3 covers 14 residues. Trimming cost V 5 bases and J 6 bases, with 16 bases left between them. Looked up from germline, CDR1 is ENHRY and CDR2 is SYGVKD.

The rearrangement joins TRBV20-1 to TRBJ1-2; 10 positions agree with TRBD1. The germline V gene encodes CDR1 DFQATT and CDR2 SNEGSKA (reference sequence). Unmatched junction bases numbered 9, after V lost 6 bases and J lost 2 bases. The CDR3 runs 15 residues. CDR3 residues: CSAWDRGDTNYGYTF. The DNA of the CDR3 is TGCAGTGCCTGGGACAGGGGCGATACGAACTATGGCTACACCTTC.

The J gene is TRBJ1-2, the V gene TRBV24-1; TRBD1 might be the D (6 bases). Per germline, CDR1 KGHDR and CDR2 SFDVKD. V lost 3 bases, J lost 6 bases, and 13 bases lay in between. This CDR3 has 14 residues. The CDR3 DNA reads as TGTGCCACCAGTGATGATACAGGGAGCGATGGCTACACCTTC. This translates into CATSDDTGSDGYTF.

V is TRBV5-1 and J is TRBJ2-6; D gene ambiguous. With 4 bases removed from V and 4 bases from J, the gap between germline ends came to 9 bases. Germline CDR1 is SGHRS and CDR2 is YFSETQ. The length of the CDR3 is 14 residues. CDR3 DNA: TGCGCCAGCAGCAATACTCGGGGGGCCAACGTCCTGACTTTC. Amino acids: CASSNTRGANVLTF.